Listed below are T cell receptor beta chains from one sample, sequenced in a study of blood T cell repertoires in COVID-19. This table comes from immunoSEQ multiplex PCR, and its TCRdb copy is limited to in-frame clones, with some not included. The data hold a few hundred thousand clones, with around 90% observed a single time. The sequencing sample was made of peripheral blood. Receptor source: a woman aged 35 to 49 who had recovered from COVID-19. The CDR3 runs from the conserved cysteine through the conserved F or W. The D gene is left open where the match is weak. Size tells how often a clone was seen (once, few, many) or the class of an expanded clone, and some rows leave it out.

size: .
V: TRBV10-3
J: TRBJ2-7
D: .
CDR3: CAISEGRAAYEQYF
DNA: TGTGCCATCAGTGAGGGCAGGGCAGCCTACGAGCAGTACTTC

size: .
V: TRBV5-5
J: TRBJ2-7
D: TRBD1
CDR3: CASSLLQGAAYEQYF
DNA: TGTGCCAGCAGCTTGTTACAGGGGGCGGCCTACGAGCAGTACTTC

size: .
V: TRBV6-5
J: TRBJ2-7
D: TRBD2
CDR3: CASSAGTSGSPEQYF
DNA: TGTGCCAGCAGCGCTGGGACTAGCGGGAGCCCAGAGCAGTACTTC

size: .
V: TRBV28
J: TRBJ2-1
D: TRBD1
CDR3: CASSPRTGYNEQFF
DNA: TGTGCCAGCAGTCCCCGGACAGGGTACAATGAGCAGTTCTTC

size: once
V: TRBV28
J: TRBJ2-7
D: TRBD2
CDR3: CASSLSGGGDGRGEQYF
DNA: TGTGCCAGCAGTTTATCGGGGGGGGGCGACGGTCGCGGCGAGCAGTACTTC

size: .
V: TRBV15
J: TRBJ1-6
D: TRBD1
CDR3: CATSRVQGADNSPLHF
DNA: TGTGCCACCAGCAGAGTACAGGGGGCGGATAATTCACCCCTCCACTTT

size: .
V: TRBV6-5
J: TRBJ1-3
D: .
CDR3: CASSAGVSSGNTIYF
DNA: TGTGCCAGCAGCGCAGGCGTAAGCTCTGGAAACACCATATATTTT

size: .
V: TRBV2
J: TRBJ1-1
D: .
CDR3: CASSEAGSRPEAFF
DNA: TGTGCCAGCAGTGAAGCCGGTAGCCGCCCTGAAGCTTTCTTT

size: .
V: TRBV19
J: TRBJ2-1
D: .
CDR3: CASSIIWAGDNEQFF
DNA: TGTGCCAGTAGTATTATCTGGGCCGGTGACAATGAGCAGTTCTTC

size: .
V: TRBV11-3
J: TRBJ1-1
D: TRBD1
CDR3: CASSLVFGTGRTEAFF
DNA: TGTGCCAGCAGCTTAGTTTTTGGGACAGGGCGGACTGAAGCTTTCTTT

size: .
V: TRBV7-9
J: TRBJ1-2
D: TRBD1
CDR3: CASRPEQGASGYTF
DNA: TGTGCCAGCAGACCCGAACAGGGGGCTTCTGGCTACACCTTC

size: .
V: TRBV27
J: TRBJ2-3
D: .
CDR3: CASSPAGGAADTQYF
DNA: TGTGCCAGCAGTCCAGCGGGCGGGGCGGCAGATACGCAGTATTTT

size: .
V: TRBV3-1/TRBV3-2
J: TRBJ2-5
D: TRBD1
CDR3: CASSQVNRGGTQYF
DNA: TGTGCCAGCAGCCAAGTTAACAGGGGTGGCACCCAGTACTTC